Shown below are 9 T cell receptor beta chains from a single sample sequenced in a study of blood T cell repertoires in COVID-19. Repertoires were generated with immunoSEQ multiplex PCR, while TCRdb's copy carries only in-frame clones and drops some. This sample has approximately 68,000 clones; about 90% occur once, and the top ten carry 3.5% to 5.5%. Sequencing was performed on peripheral blood. Receptors originate from a man aged 50 to 59 with active COVID-19.

The rearrangement uses TRBV9 and TRBJ2-7; 7 positions agree with TRBD2. Germline loops: CDR1 SGDLS, CDR2 YYNGEE. V trimming: 3 bases; J trimming: 4 bases; junction bases outside the gene matches: 10. CDR3 length: 15 amino acids. The CDR3 DNA reads TGTGCCAGCAGCGGGGGCGGGAGAGGACCATACGAGCAGTACTTC. It specifies CASSGGGRGPYEQYF.

The chain uses TRBV7-3 and TRBJ2-1; D is perhaps TRBD2 (5 bases). The CDR3 totals 15 residues. The germline V gene has CDR1 SGHTA and CDR2 FQGTGA. The V end was cut by 1 base, the J end by 2 bases, with 9 bases between. The DNA for the CDR3 is TGTGCCAGCAGCTTAATCCCGAGGGCCTACAATGAGCAGTTCTTC. Its protein product is CASSLIPRAYNEQFF. The variable domain in full, with the rest retrieved from reference TRBV7-3 and TRBJ2-1, is GAGVSQTPSNKVTEKGKYVELRCDPISGHTALYWYRQSLGQGPEFLIYFQGTGAADDSGLPNDRFFAVRPEGSVSTLKIQRTERGDSAVYLCASSLIPRAYNEQFFGPGTRLTVL.

The rearrangement links TRBV27 to TRBJ2-7; 8 nucleotides agree with TRBD1. This CDR3 is built from 16 residues. J gave up 1 base and V 5 bases, and 10 bases lay outside the gene matches. In germline, CDR1 is MNHEY, CDR2 SMNVEV (reference sequence). The CDR3 region has the DNA TGTGCCAGCAGTCCAACCTCCAGGGGGCTGTCCTACGAGCAGTACTTC. Translating it yields CASSPTSRGLSYEQYF.

This chain joins TRBV7-6 and TRBJ2-7, with 7 bases identical to TRBD1. The CDR3 consists of 13 residues. From germline, CDR1 is SGHVS and CDR2 FNYEAQ. V dropped 5 bases and J dropped 3; count of bases not matched to a gene: 4. The CDR3 bases are TGTGCCAGCAGCCCGGGACAGAACTACGAGCAGTACTTC. It yields the protein CASSPGQNYEQYF. The complete variable domain, with remaining parts taken from reference TRBV7-6 and TRBJ2-7, reads GAGVSQSPRYKVTKRGQDVALRCDPISGHVSLYWYRQALGQGPEFLTYFNYEAQQDKSGLPNDRFSAERPEGSISTLTIQRTEQRDSAMYRCASSPGQNYEQYFGPGTRLTVT.

This chain's CDR3 is CASSRGLAGGLSRNEQFF. The CDR3 coding sequence is TGCGCCAGCAGCAGGGGACTAGCGGGGGGCCTAAGTAGGAATGAGCAGTTCTTC. The genes are TRBV5-1 and TRBJ2-1; 15 bases map to TRBD2. The trim removed 4 bases at V and 7 bases at J, leaving 12 bases unmatched. The germline gives CDR1 SGHRS, CDR2 YFSETQ. This CDR3 has 18 amino acids.

This rearrangement joins TRBV3-1 (or the pseudogene TRBV3-2) to TRBJ2-7; TRBD1 aligns across 10 bases. CDR3 size: 13 residues. The V gene end was trimmed by 8 bases and the J gene end by 2 bases; junction bases not matched to a gene: 3. Germline CDR1 reads LGHDT; CDR2 reads YNNKEL (reference sequence). The chain's CDR3 is CASGDRGTYEQYF. In nucleotides, the CDR3 is TGTGCCAGCGGGGACAGGGGAACCTACGAGCAGTACTTC.

This clone was seen a single time. CDR3 sequence reads: CASSAGGEVVETQYF. The CDR3 nucleotides read TGCGCCAGCAGCGCGGGAGGGGAGGTCGTGGAGACCCAGTACTTC. V is TRBV5-1 and J is TRBJ2-5; 9 nucleotides line up with TRBD2. J lost 5 bases, V lost 4 bases, and 9 bases had no gene match. The CDR3 totals 15 residues. Germline V CDR1 and CDR2: SGHRS, YFSETQ.

This CDR3 reads CASSRQGAGEQYF. CDR3 bases: TGTGCCAGCAGCAGACAGGGGGCCGGAGAGCAGTACTTC. The rearrangement joins TRBV12-3 or TRBV12-4 to TRBJ2-7; 10 bases match TRBD1. Trimming removed 6 bases from V and 7 bases from J; junction bases left unmatched: 6. CDR3 size: 13 residues.

On this clone itself: Germline and junction disagree at one end, which may indicate a read error. This chain uses TRBV15 with TRBJ1-6; TRBD1 agrees at 9 bases. Per germline, CDR1 LNHNV and CDR2 YYDKDF (reference sequence). The CDR3 length is 16 residues. CDR3 amino acids: CATSREGTGYSSPLHF. The CDR3 coding sequence is TGTGCCACCAGCAGAGAGGGGACAGGGTATAGTTCACCCCTCCACTTT. Complete variable domain (other parts from reference TRBV15 and TRBJ1-6): DAMVIQNPRYQVTQFGKPVTLSCSQTLNHNVMYWYQQKSSQAPKLLFHYYDKDFNNEADTPDNFQSRRPNTSFCFLDIRSPGLGDTAMYLCATSREGTGYSSPLHFGNGTRLTVT.